These T cell receptor beta chains were read from a single sample in a study of identifying expanded T cells in peripheral blood. Sequencing used immunoSEQ multiplex PCR; TCRdb keeps in-frame clones, though not all of them. The sample lists some 100,000 clones; approximately 90% were seen once. The source material was blood. All receptors derive from a person between 18 and 75 years old in good health. Both conserved end residues are part of each CDR3.

CDR3: CASSQERAYEQYF; V: TRBV4-2
CDR3: CASSPRGGAGELFF; V: TRBV9
CDR3: CSVEGGQRYEQYF; V: TRBV29-1
CDR3: CSVEATRTDQNIQYF; V: TRBV29-1
CDR3: CAISESARTSNEQFF; V: TRBV10-3
CDR3: CASSFPGEGEKLFF; V: TRBV28
CDR3: CASRRGTSGQETQYF; V: TRBV2
CDR3: CASSYFPKETQYF; V: TRBV6-6
CDR3: CASSQYAGALEAFF; V: TRBV4-3
CDR3: CASSISGSSYNEQFF; V: TRBV19
CDR3: CASRLASPGDTQYF; V: TRBV6-6